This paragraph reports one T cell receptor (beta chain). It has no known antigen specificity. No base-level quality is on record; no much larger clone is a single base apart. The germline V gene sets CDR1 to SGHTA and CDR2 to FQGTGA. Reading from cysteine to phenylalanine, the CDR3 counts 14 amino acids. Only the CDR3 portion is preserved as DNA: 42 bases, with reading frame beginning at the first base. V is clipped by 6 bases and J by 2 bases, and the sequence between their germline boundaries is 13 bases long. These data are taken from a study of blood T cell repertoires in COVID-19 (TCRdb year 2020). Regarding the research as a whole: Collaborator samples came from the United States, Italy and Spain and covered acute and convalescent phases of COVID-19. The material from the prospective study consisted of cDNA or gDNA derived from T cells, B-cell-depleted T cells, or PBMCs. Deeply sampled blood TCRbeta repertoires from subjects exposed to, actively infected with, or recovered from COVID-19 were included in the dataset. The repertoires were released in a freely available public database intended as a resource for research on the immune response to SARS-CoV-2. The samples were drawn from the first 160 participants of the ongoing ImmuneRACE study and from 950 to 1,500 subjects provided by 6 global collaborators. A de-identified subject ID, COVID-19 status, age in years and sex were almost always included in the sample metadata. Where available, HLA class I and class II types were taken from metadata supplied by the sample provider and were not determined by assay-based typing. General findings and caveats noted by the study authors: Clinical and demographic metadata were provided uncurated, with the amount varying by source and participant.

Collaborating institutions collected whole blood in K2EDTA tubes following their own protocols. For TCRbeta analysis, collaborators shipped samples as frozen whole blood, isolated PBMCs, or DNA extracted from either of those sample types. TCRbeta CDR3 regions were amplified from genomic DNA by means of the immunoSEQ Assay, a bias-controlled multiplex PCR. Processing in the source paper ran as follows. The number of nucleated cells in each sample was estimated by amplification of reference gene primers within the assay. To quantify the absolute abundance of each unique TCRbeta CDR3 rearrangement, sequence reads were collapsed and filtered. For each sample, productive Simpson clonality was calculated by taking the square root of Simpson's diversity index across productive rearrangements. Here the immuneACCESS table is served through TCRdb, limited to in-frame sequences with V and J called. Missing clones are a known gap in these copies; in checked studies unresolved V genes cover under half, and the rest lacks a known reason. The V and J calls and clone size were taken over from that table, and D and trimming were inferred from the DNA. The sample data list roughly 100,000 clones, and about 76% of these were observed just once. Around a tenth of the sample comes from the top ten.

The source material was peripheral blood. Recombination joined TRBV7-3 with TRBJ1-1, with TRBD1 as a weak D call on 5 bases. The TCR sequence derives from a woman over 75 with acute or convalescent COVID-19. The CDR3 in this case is CASRPGGVNTEAFF. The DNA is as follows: TGTGCCAGCAGGCCTGGGGGGGTAAACACTGAAGCTTTCTTT.